The rows below give T cell receptor beta chains drawn from one sample of a study of shared clonotypes between healthy human individuals. Generated by immunoSEQ multiplex PCR, the TCRdb table keeps only in-frame clones and is missing some. The sample has 400,000 to 600,000 clones, roughly 85% seen once. Sequences were obtained from PBMCs. The origin of the receptors is a middle-aged woman in good health. Some clones in this sample may be carry-over from other donors' samples. Both conserved end residues are part of each CDR3. The size entry is marked missing in some rows and otherwise reads once, few, many or a size class.

cdr3_aa: CASSRRDRGPEQYF
v_call: TRBV6-6
j_call: TRBJ2-7
clone_size: once

cdr3_aa: CASSLAGRHEETQYF
v_call: TRBV5-1
j_call: TRBJ2-5
clone_size: NA

cdr3_aa: CASSFGQGANTGELFF
v_call: TRBV5-4
j_call: TRBJ2-2
clone_size: NA

cdr3_aa: CASSLRAVSGNTIYF
v_call: TRBV27
j_call: TRBJ1-3
clone_size: NA

cdr3_aa: CASSFRSREQYF
v_call: TRBV7-2
j_call: TRBJ2-7
clone_size: few

cdr3_aa: CASSRIRTDTQYF
v_call: TRBV5-4
j_call: TRBJ2-3
clone_size: NA

cdr3_aa: CASSLEPTTSLANYNEQFF
v_call: TRBV7-2
j_call: TRBJ2-1
clone_size: NA

cdr3_aa: CASGTSRDTQYF
v_call: TRBV10-2
j_call: TRBJ2-3
clone_size: NA

cdr3_aa: CASSTQGGGYTF
v_call: TRBV11-2
j_call: TRBJ1-2
clone_size: NA

cdr3_aa: CASSLEWRASYNEQFF
v_call: TRBV27
j_call: TRBJ2-1
clone_size: NA

cdr3_aa: CASRDSGPTYEQYF
v_call: TRBV28
j_call: TRBJ2-7
clone_size: NA

cdr3_aa: CASSSILLSNAFF
v_call: TRBV5-6
j_call: TRBJ1-1
clone_size: many

cdr3_aa: CASSLEGDSYEQYF
v_call: TRBV5-1
j_call: TRBJ2-7
clone_size: few

cdr3_aa: CASSKVQRTSYEQYF
v_call: TRBV21-1
j_call: TRBJ2-7
clone_size: NA

cdr3_aa: CASSATGYLTYNEQFF
v_call: TRBV6-1
j_call: TRBJ2-1
clone_size: once

cdr3_aa: CASSRQWTGPGEKLFF
v_call: TRBV14
j_call: TRBJ1-4
clone_size: NA

cdr3_aa: CASSLVGSQETQYF
v_call: TRBV5-4
j_call: TRBJ2-5
clone_size: NA

cdr3_aa: CASSLAGGDYGYTF
v_call: TRBV5-5
j_call: TRBJ1-2
clone_size: once

cdr3_aa: CASSLWTGSSETQYF
v_call: TRBV5-5
j_call: TRBJ2-5
clone_size: NA

cdr3_aa: CAWREPGRPSNTGELFF
v_call: TRBV30
j_call: TRBJ2-2
clone_size: NA

cdr3_aa: CASSPPWPGGPPETQYF
v_call: TRBV11-2
j_call: TRBJ2-5
clone_size: NA

cdr3_aa: CASRQLAGVTDTQYF
v_call: TRBV6-5
j_call: TRBJ2-3
clone_size: NA

cdr3_aa: CASSYESLANSPLHF
v_call: TRBV6-6
j_call: TRBJ1-6
clone_size: NA

cdr3_aa: CASSFTQHTGANTGELFF
v_call: TRBV28
j_call: TRBJ2-2
clone_size: many

cdr3_aa: CASNYRGTAYEQYF
v_call: TRBV6-6
j_call: TRBJ2-7
clone_size: NA